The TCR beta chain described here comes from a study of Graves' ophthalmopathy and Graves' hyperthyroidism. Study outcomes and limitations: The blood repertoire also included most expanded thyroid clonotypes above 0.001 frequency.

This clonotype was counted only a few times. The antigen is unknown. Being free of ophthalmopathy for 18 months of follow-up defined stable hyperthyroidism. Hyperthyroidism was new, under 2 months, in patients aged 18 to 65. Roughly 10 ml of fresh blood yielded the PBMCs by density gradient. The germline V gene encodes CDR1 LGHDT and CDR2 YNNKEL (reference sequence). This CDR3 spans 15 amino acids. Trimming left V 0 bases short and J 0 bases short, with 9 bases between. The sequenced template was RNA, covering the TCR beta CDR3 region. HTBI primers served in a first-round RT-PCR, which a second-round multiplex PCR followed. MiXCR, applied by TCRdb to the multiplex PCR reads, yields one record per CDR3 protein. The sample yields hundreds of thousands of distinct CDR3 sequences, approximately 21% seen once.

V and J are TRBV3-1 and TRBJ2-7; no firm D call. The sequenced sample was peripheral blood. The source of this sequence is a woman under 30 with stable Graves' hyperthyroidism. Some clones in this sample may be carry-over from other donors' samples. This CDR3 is CASSQDFQASYEQYF. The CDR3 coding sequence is TGTGCCAGCAGCCAAGATTTCCAGGCCTCCTACGAGCAGTACTTC.